The 24 T cell receptor beta chains given below trace back to one sample, sequenced in a study of blood T cell repertoires in COVID-19 (dated by TCRdb to 2018 to 2020). Library preparation employed the immunoSEQ multiplex PCR assay. In TCRdb, the immuneACCESS table is reduced to in-frame sequences with V and J assigned. These tables do not hold every clone; where another copy was compared, an unresolved V gene accounts for under half, and the others remain unexplained. For this sample there are about 78,000 clones; almost 90% appear just once. The ten largest clones represent 4.3% of the sample. The source material was peripheral blood. The receptors originated from a woman older than 75 with active or convalescent COVID-19.

The rearrangement joins TRBV28 to TRBJ1-5, with TRBD1 matching over 9 bases. Germline lookup yields CDR1 MDHEN and CDR2 SYDVKM. V lost 4 bases to trimming and J lost 5 bases; unmatched junction nucleotides: 6. The CDR3 loop spans 15 amino acids. The CDR3 DNA reads as TGTGCCAGCAGTTCCCCGACAGGGGGGCATCAGCCCCAGCATTTT. Translation: CASSSPTGGHQPQHF.

This chain links TRBV5-1 with TRBJ2-5, with a possible D match to TRBD1 (5 bases). CDR1 is SGHRS and CDR2 is YFSETQ in the germline V gene. The V and J ends lost 0 bases and 7 bases respectively, with 10 bases between them. CDR3 length equals 13 residues. The chain's CDR3 is CASSLDSQGTQYF. CDR3 bases: TGCGCCAGCAGCTTGGATTCGCAGGGGACCCAGTACTTC. Based on the CDR3 plus reference TRBV5-1 and TRBJ2-5, the full variable domain is KAGVTQTPRYLIKTRGQQVTLSCSPISGHRSVSWYQQTPGQGLQFLFEYFSETQRNKGNFPGRFSGRQFSNSRSEMNVSTLELGDSALYLCASSLDSQGTQYFGPGTRLLVL.

The genes are TRBV10-3 and TRBJ2-1; possible D gene TRBD2, 6 bases. The CDR3 is 12 residues long. V was cut by 10 bases and J by 6 bases, with 13 bases left in between. From germline, CDR1 is ENHRY and CDR2 SYGVKD. CDR3 protein: CASRDSFNEQFF. CDR3 DNA: TGTGCCAGCCGGGACTCGTTCAATGAGCAGTTCTTC.

V is TRBV5-1 and J is TRBJ2-1, with 10 bases identical to TRBD1. The germline V gene encodes CDR1 SGHRS and CDR2 YFSETQ. V lost 7 bases, J lost 8 bases, and 9 bases stayed unmatched. CDR3 length: 14 amino acids. The CDR3 region is CASAPGQGWDEQFF. The CDR3 DNA reads TGCGCCAGCGCACCGGGACAGGGGTGGGATGAGCAGTTCTTC.

The chain uses TRBV29-1 and TRBJ2-4; D is possibly TRBD1 (6 bases). Germline lookup yields CDR1 SQVTM and CDR2 ANQGSEA. The CDR3 is 15 residues long. The ends were cut back, 6 bases at V and 1 base at J, with 16 bases in the middle. The CDR3 DNA reads TGCAGCGTCGGAACAGAGAGGGGGGCCAAAAACATTCAGTACTTC. Translation: CSVGTERGAKNIQYF.

The gene calls are TRBV28 and TRBJ2-7; 12 positions match TRBD2. V shed 5 bases, J shed 7 bases, and the junction held 9 bases outside the gene matches. This CDR3 is 15 amino acids long. In germline, CDR1 is MDHEN, CDR2 SYDVKM. The DNA for the CDR3 is TGTGCCAGCAGTAGACCGACTAGCGGGAGTGGTGAGCAGTACTTC. It specifies CASSRPTSGSGEQYF.

The chain recombines TRBV2 with TRBJ2-2; D gene uncertain. V was shortened by 2 bases and J by 4 bases, with 8 bases between the two germline ends. Germline-derived CDR1 and CDR2 are SNHLY and FYNNEI. The CDR3 extends over 14 amino acids. Here the CDR3 DNA reads TGTGCCAGCAGTGAATTAGCTACCACCGGGGAGCTGTTTTTT. Its protein product is CASSELATTGELFF. Full variable domain (rest looked up from reference TRBV2 and TRBJ2-2): EPEVTQTPSHQVTQMGQEVILRCVPISNHLYFYWYRQILGQKVEFLVSFYNNEISEKSEIFDDQFSVERPDGSNFTLKIRSTKLEDSAMYFCASSELATTGELFFGEGSRLTVL.

This clone was counted a few times. The chain carries TRBV28 and TRBJ2-7, with 7 bases that match TRBD2. Trimming removed 4 bases from V and 1 base from J; junction bases left unmatched: 10. Germline lookup yields CDR1 MDHEN and CDR2 SYDVKM. The CDR3 is 16 amino acids. Here the CDR3 reads CASSSQTSAHSYEQYF. The CDR3 DNA is TGTGCCAGCAGTTCCCAAACTAGCGCCCATTCCTACGAGCAGTACTTC.

This clone has only one observation. The chain employs TRBV5-6 and TRBJ2-7; no reliable D call. CDR1 is SGHDT and CDR2 is YYEEEE in the germline V gene. V shed 0 bases and J shed 6 bases, with 10 bases lying between them. The CDR3 covers 13 residues. The CDR3 is CASSLGLPGEQYF. In DNA, the CDR3 is TGTGCCAGCAGCTTGGGCCTACCCGGCGAGCAGTACTTC.

The V gene is TRBV7-2, the J gene TRBJ2-7; TRBD2 might be the D (5 bases). Germline-derived CDR1 and CDR2 are SGHTA and FQGNSA. This CDR3 has 14 residues. The germline V and J ends were trimmed by 5 bases and 0 bases, with 11 bases remaining between them. The CDR3 DNA reads TGTGCCAGCAGCCCGGACTGGAACTCCTACGAGCAGTACTTC. This codes for CASSPDWNSYEQYF.

This sequence joins TRBV10-3 and TRBJ2-1, with D perhaps TRBD1 (6 bases). This CDR3 spans 17 amino acids. Germline V lookup: CDR1 ENHRY, CDR2 SYGVKD. Trimming pared 2 bases from V and 0 bases from J, leaving 14 bases between. The CDR3 sequence: CAISEAGAESSYNEQFF. The CDR3 DNA is TGTGCCATCAGTGAGGCAGGGGCCGAAAGCTCCTACAATGAGCAGTTCTTC.

V and J are TRBV7-8 and TRBJ2-1; tentatively, D is TRBD2 (5 bases). The CDR3 consists of 15 residues. Trimming took 7 bases from V and 4 from J, leaving 17 bases between them. The V gene's germline CDR1 is SGHVS and CDR2 FQNEAQ. Here the CDR3 reads CASTFRPRGYNEQFF. The CDR3 nucleotides are TGTGCCAGCACCTTCCGACCCCGGGGTTACAATGAGCAGTTCTTC.

The rearrangement joins TRBV19 to TRBJ2-7; 8 bases are shared with TRBD1. Germline assignment: CDR1 LNHDA and CDR2 SQIVND (reference sequence). The CDR3 has 15 residues. J gave up 2 bases and V 6 bases, and 9 bases lay outside the gene matches. The CDR3 loop is CASSVGRGRPYEQYF. The CDR3 DNA is TGTGCCAGTAGCGTGGGCAGGGGGCGCCCCTACGAGCAGTACTTC.

The chain combines TRBV5-6 with TRBJ2-7, with TRBD1 as a possible D gene (5 bases). CDR3 size: 14 residues. V was clipped by 1 base and J by 2 bases, with 10 bases between them. The germline CDR1 and CDR2 sequences are SGHDT and YYEEEE. The CDR3 sequence is CASSLRGLAYEQYF. The CDR3 DNA sequence: TGTGCCAGCAGCTTGAGGGGTCTTGCCTACGAGCAGTACTTC.

The V gene is TRBV5-4, the J gene TRBJ1-2; the D gene is possibly TRBD1 (6 bases). The germline V and J ends were trimmed by 3 bases and 4 bases, with 19 bases remaining between them. This CDR3 is built from 16 residues. Germline V gene sequence: CDR1 SGHNT, CDR2 YYREEE (reference sequence). This CDR3 is CASSSPVGQSFYGYTF. Here the CDR3 DNA reads TGTGCCAGCAGCTCCCCCGTCGGACAGTCCTTCTATGGCTACACCTTC.

The chain recombines TRBV3-1 (or the pseudogene TRBV3-2) with TRBJ2-2; D not resolved. The germline V gene encodes CDR1 LGHDT and CDR2 YNNKEL (reference sequence). This CDR3 has 12 residues. The V gene lost 4 bases and the J gene lost 7 bases, with 7 bases spanning the gap. Here the CDR3 reads CASSRQGGELFF. In DNA, the CDR3 is TGTGCCAGCAGCCGACAAGGCGGGGAGCTGTTTTTT.

The chain is built from TRBV7-9 and TRBJ2-6, with D uncertain. The length of the CDR3 is 16 residues. Germline assignment: CDR1 SEHNR and CDR2 FQNEAQ (reference sequence). V lost 6 bases, J lost 0 bases, and 12 bases lay in between. This CDR3 reads CASRAPATSGANVLTF. In nucleotides, the CDR3 is TGTGCCAGCAGGGCTCCTGCCACCTCTGGGGCCAACGTCCTGACTTTC.

The chain uses TRBV19 and TRBJ2-1, with 15 bases aligning to TRBD2. Per germline, CDR1 LNHDA and CDR2 SQIVND (reference sequence). Trimming took 5 bases from V and 8 from J; bases not matched to a gene: 4. CDR3 length: 15 residues. DNA of the CDR3: TGTGCCAGTAGTCTCGGACTAGCGGGAGGGCATGAGCAGTTCTTC. This gives the protein CASSLGLAGGHEQFF.

Only one count was recorded for this clone. The chain uses TRBV7-9 and TRBJ2-1; no firm D call. Looked up from germline, CDR1 is SEHNR and CDR2 is FQNEAQ (reference sequence). The CDR3 has 15 residues. Trimming cost V 5 bases and J 0 bases, with 11 bases left between them. CDR3: CASSTIQSSYNEQFF. In DNA, the CDR3 is TGTGCCAGCAGCACCATACAAAGCTCCTACAATGAGCAGTTCTTC.

The rearrangement joins TRBV24-1 to TRBJ1-2; TRBD1 might be the D (6 bases). From germline, CDR1 is KGHDR and CDR2 SFDVKD. V was cut by 1 base and J by 14 bases, with 16 bases left in between. The CDR3 extends over 13 amino acids. CDR3 sequence (DNA): TGTGCCACCAGTGATTTACAGGGACGTAAGTTTACCTTC. This codes for CATSDLQGRKFTF.

This chain joins TRBV6-2 or TRBV6-3 and TRBJ2-2, with 8 bases aligning to TRBD1. The length of the CDR3 is 15 residues. Germline CDR1 reads MNHEY; CDR2 reads SVGEGT. Trimming took 6 bases from V and 1 from J; bases not matched to a gene: 4. This CDR3 reads CASSDRGENTGELFF. CDR3 nucleotides: TGTGCCAGCAGCGACAGGGGCGAGAACACCGGGGAGCTGTTTTTT.

This chain links TRBV18 with TRBJ1-1, with D possibly TRBD1 on 5 matching bases. There are 14 residues in the CDR3. V dropped 4 bases and J dropped 1 base, with 10 bases sitting between them. Germline-derived CDR1 and CDR2 are KGHSH and LQKENI. CDR3 sequence (DNA): TGTGCCAGCTCACGTGGGACTCAGAACACTGAAGCTTTCTTT. Translation gives CASSRGTQNTEAFF.

The chain joins TRBV10-1 to TRBJ1-2; 8 bases agree with TRBD1. The CDR3 has 13 residues. CDR1 WNHNN and CDR2 SYGVQD come from the germline V gene (reference sequence). The trim removed 6 bases at V and 4 bases at J, leaving 4 bases unmatched. The CDR3 nucleotides read TGCGCCAGCAGCCCTGGACAGGGCTATGGCTACACCTTC. It translates to CASSPGQGYGYTF.

The chain uses TRBV7-2 and TRBJ1-2; tentatively, D is TRBD1 (5 bases). CDR1 SGHTA and CDR2 FQGNSA come from the germline V gene. Trimming removed 0 bases at V and 4 bases at J, with 12 bases between. The CDR3 sequence is 15 residues long. DNA for the CDR3: TGTGCCAGCAGCTTAGCCCGGGGGGTCGGCTATGGCTACACCTTC. Translating it yields CASSLARGVGYGYTF.